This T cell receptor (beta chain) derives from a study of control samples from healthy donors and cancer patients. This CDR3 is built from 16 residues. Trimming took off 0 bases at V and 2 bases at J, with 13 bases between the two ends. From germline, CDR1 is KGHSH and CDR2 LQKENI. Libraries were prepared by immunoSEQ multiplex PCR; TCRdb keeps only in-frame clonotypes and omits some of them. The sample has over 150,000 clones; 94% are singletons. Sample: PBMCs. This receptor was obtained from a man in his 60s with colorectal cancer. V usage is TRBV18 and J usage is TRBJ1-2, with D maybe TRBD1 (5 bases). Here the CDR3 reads CASSPPGRGLNYGYTF. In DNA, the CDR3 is TGTGCCAGCTCACCACCGGGGAGGGGCCTCAACTATGGCTACACCTTC.